These 4 T cell receptor beta chains originate from one sample sequenced in a study of tumor-infiltrating lymphocytes in primary liver carcinoma. Germline DNA was extracted alongside blood RNA, which was obtained from unsorted whole blood. With a constant-region primer, TCR beta cDNA was made from around 530 ng of total RNA. Libraries of TCR beta came from three nested multiplex PCR rounds with slightly modified ARM-PCR. TRBV1-TRBV30 forward primers and a C-beta reverse primer were used in the first two PCR rounds, which each ran for about 11 cycles. MiXCR, applied by TCRdb to the multiplex PCR reads, yields one record per CDR3 protein. Of more than 150,000 distinct CDR3 sequences in the sample, over 45% were seen once. The sequencing input was peripheral blood. All receptors come from a man aged 40-49 years with primary liver carcinoma and hepatitis B virus infection.

Comment on this clonotype: A much larger clone sits a single nucleotide away, making a read error possible. V and J are TRBV11-2 and TRBJ2-7, with 9 positions matching TRBD2. Germline trimming cut 5 bases from V and 4 bases from J; bases unmatched to any gene: 9. Germline V lookup: CDR1 SGHAT, CDR2 FQNNGV. The CDR3 runs to 15 residues. CDR3 amino acids: CASSSTWAGGYEQYF. In nucleotides, the CDR3 is TGTGCCAGCAGCAGTACATGGGCGGGGGGGTACGAGCAGTACTTC.

In its sample, this clonotype was seen a few times. The V and J genes are TRBV28 and TRBJ1-1, with D possibly matching TRBD1 (6 bases). The germline gives CDR1 MDHEN, CDR2 SYDVKM. With 8 bases removed from V and 3 bases from J, the gap between germline ends came to 16 bases. The CDR3 extends over 14 amino acids. CDR3 residues: CASPPARGDTEAFF. The CDR3 DNA sequence: TGTGCCAGCCCTCCTGCGAGGGGGGACACTGAAGCTTTCTTT.

The V gene is TRBV6-6, the J gene TRBJ2-5; D is perhaps TRBD1 (5 bases). Trimming pared 6 bases from V and 1 base from J, leaving 9 bases between. Germline CDR1 and CDR2: MNHNY and SVGAGI (reference sequence). The CDR3 sequence is 13 residues long. The CDR3 region has the DNA TGTGCCAGCAGCGCGACAGCCCAAGAGACCCAGTACTTC. Translation gives CASSATAQETQYF.

This chain joins TRBV12-3 or TRBV12-4 and TRBJ2-7; 8 bases are shared with TRBD2. This CDR3 is built from 16 residues. Losses at the gene ends were 6 bases for V and 5 bases for J; bases not matched to a gene: 15. CDR3 in DNA: TGTGCCAGCAGGCGTCCTTACGGGAGGGCCGAGGACGAGCAGTACTTC. It encodes CASRRPYGRAEDEQYF.